The source of this T cell receptor (beta chain) is a study of early T cells in non-severe SARS-CoV-2 infection. TCRdb analysed the 5' RACE reads with MiXCR anew, one entry per CDR3 protein. Counted here are about 30,000 distinct CDR3 sequences, approximately 5.3% occurring once; the ten biggest clones make up roughly 6.5%. This clonotype has at least ten counts. V lost 7 bases to trimming and J lost 7 bases, with 17 bases between them. The germline V gene encodes CDR1 MNHNS and CDR2 SASEGT. This CDR3 contains 13 residues. The origin of this receptor is an adult who was a healthcare worker with PCR-confirmed SARS-CoV-2 infection or an uninfected control (not recorded which). V is TRBV6-1 and J is TRBJ2-7; no clear D gene. The source material was whole blood. CDR3 protein: CASTIASAGEQYF. Written as DNA, the CDR3 is TGTGCCAGCACCATAGCCTCCGCCGGGGAGCAGTACTTC.